Below are 29 T cell receptor beta chains sequenced from a single sample in a study of T cell changes during pregnancy in multiple sclerosis. Profiling relied on immunoSEQ multiplex PCR, and the TCRdb table lists in-frame clones only, not all of them. The data contain approximately 58,000 clones, roughly 89% of them seen just once; the ten biggest clones take up approximately 1.4%. Source: peripheral blood, taken in the second trimester of pregnancy. The receptors shown here come from a female donor with multiple sclerosis, enrolled in a pregnancy study.

This chain links TRBV2 with TRBJ2-1; TRBD2 matches 7 bases. V lost 3 bases and J lost 1; bases outside the gene matches: 3. The CDR3 length is 15 residues. CDR1 SNHLY and CDR2 FYNNEI come from the germline V gene. Written as DNA, the CDR3 is TGTGCCAGCAGTGACAGGGAGGGATCCTACAATGAGCAGTTCTTC. Its translation: CASSDREGSYNEQFF.

The CDR3 spells CASSRGLAGADTQYF. In DNA form, the CDR3 reads TGTGCCAGCAGCCGGGGACTAGCGGGAGCAGATACGCAGTATTTT. The V gene is TRBV7-7, the J gene TRBJ2-3; TRBD2 agrees at 14 bases. The CDR3 has 15 amino acids. Germline V gene data show CDR1 as SSHAT and CDR2 as FNYEAQ (reference sequence). Trimming at V came to 5 bases and at J to 4 bases, leaving 2 bases not matched to a gene.

The CDR3 region is CASSREVKAEAFF. The CDR3 DNA sequence: TGTGCCAGCAGCCGAGAGGTTAAGGCTGAAGCTTTCTTT. The gene calls are TRBV7-2 and TRBJ1-1; D is undetermined. Germline CDR1 and CDR2: SGHTA and FQGNSA. V dropped 5 bases and J dropped 6 bases, with 13 bases sitting between them. The CDR3 sequence is 13 residues long.

This clone was detected once. The J gene is TRBJ2-5, the V gene TRBV29-1, with TRBD1 as a possible D gene (6 bases). The V end lost 7 bases, the J end lost 3 bases, and 15 bases lay between the germline ends. Germline lookup yields CDR1 SQVTM and CDR2 ANQGSEA. This CDR3 has 13 residues. CDR3 nucleotides: TGCAGCGCCCCTGCCAGGGGAAAAGAGACCCAGTACTTC. Translation gives CSAPARGKETQYF.

This rearrangement joins TRBV4-1 to TRBJ2-3; 8 bases align to TRBD2. The germline V gene encodes CDR1 MGHRA and CDR2 YSYEKL. The CDR3 runs to 14 residues. Unmatched junction bases numbered 1, after V lost 4 bases and J lost 1 base. The CDR3 reads CASSPGGRTDTQYF. For the CDR3, the DNA is TGCGCCAGCAGCCCGGGGGGGCGCACAGATACGCAGTATTTT.

V gene TRBV7-2 combines with J gene TRBJ2-3; D is possibly TRBD2 (5 bases). The germline V gene has CDR1 SGHTA and CDR2 FQGNSA. CDR3 length: 13 residues. Between the trimmed V and J ends, which lost 5 bases and 6 bases, there was a span of 12 bases. The CDR3 protein is CASSPGIRDTQYF. Written as DNA, the CDR3 is TGTGCCAGCAGCCCCGGGATTCGGGATACGCAGTATTTT.

The chain employs TRBV30 and TRBJ2-3; TRBD1 matches at 8 bases. V trimming: 2 bases; J trimming: 6 bases; junction bases outside the gene matches: 13. The CDR3 is 16 amino acids. Germline V CDR1 and CDR2: GTSNPN, SVGIG (reference sequence). The CDR3 nucleotides are TGTGCCTGGAGTTATCGGACAGGGAAGTTCTCCGATACGCAGTATTTT. It yields the protein CAWSYRTGKFSDTQYF.

The chain couples TRBV13 to TRBJ1-2; weak D call: TRBD1 (5 bases). CDR3 size: 13 residues. V lost 3 bases and J 4 bases, leaving 9 bases between the germline ends. Looked up from germline, CDR1 is PRHDT and CDR2 is FYEKMQ (reference sequence). The CDR3 DNA is TGTGCCAGCAGCTTGGGGGGTGGCTATGGCTACACCTTC. The encoded protein is CASSLGGGYGYTF.

The chain joins TRBV7-8 to TRBJ2-7; tentatively, D is TRBD1 (6 bases). CDR3 length: 14 amino acids. The germline V and J ends were trimmed by 5 bases and 3 bases, with 14 bases remaining between them. Germline V CDR1 and CDR2: SGHVS, FQNEAQ. The CDR3 DNA follows: TGTGCCAGCAGCACCACGGACAGTTACTACGAGCAGTACTTC. This gives the protein CASSTTDSYYEQYF.

In DNA, the CDR3 is TGTGCCAGCAGCAAAGGGGGGGGCAGAGCCTACGAGCAGTACTTC. Its protein is CASSKGGGRAYEQYF. The chain recombines TRBV21-1 with TRBJ2-7; no DNA check was done on the table's D call, TRBD2. TRBV21-1 is a pseudogene locus. The CDR3 is 15 residues long.

CDR3 sequence reads: CASSLQGTSGSYEQYF. DNA of the CDR3: TGTGCCAGCAGTTTACAGGGGACTAGCGGGTCCTACGAGCAGTACTTC. The V gene is TRBV28, the J gene TRBJ2-7; 12 bases are a match to TRBD2. The CDR3 has 16 amino acids. Trimming took 2 bases from V and 1 from J; bases not matched to a gene: 3. The germline V gene encodes CDR1 MDHEN and CDR2 SYDVKM. The whole variable domain, remainder taken from reference TRBV28 and TRBJ2-7, is DVKVTQSSRYLVKRTGEKVFLECVQDMDHENMFWYRQDPGLGLRLIYFSYDVKMKEKGDIPEGYSVSREKKERFSLILESASTNQTSMYLCASSLQGTSGSYEQYFGPGTRLTVT.

The V gene is TRBV5-1, the J gene TRBJ2-5, with 8 bases aligning to TRBD2. Germline V gives CDR1 SGHRS, CDR2 YFSETQ. The V segment lost 3 bases and the J segment 3 bases; nucleotides outside the gene matches: 4. There are 14 residues in the CDR3. The CDR3 nucleotides are TGCGCCAGCAGCTATCCGGGACTAGAAGAGACCCAGTACTTC. It codes for CASSYPGLEETQYF.

This chain connects TRBV19 to TRBJ2-1; 7 nucleotides match TRBD1. After removal of 4 bases from V and 12 bases from J, the junction contained 0 bases not matched to a gene. CDR1 is LNHDA and CDR2 is SQIVND in the germline V gene (reference sequence). The CDR3 sequence is 10 residues long. The chain's CDR3 is CASSRDRQFF. The CDR3, as DNA: TGTGCCAGTAGTAGGGACAGGCAGTTCTTC.

The V and J genes are TRBV30 and TRBJ2-2; the match to TRBD2 covers 11 bases. Germline CDR1 GTSNPN, CDR2 SVGIG (reference sequence). CDR3 length equals 15 residues. Trimming removed 1 base from V and 8 bases from J; junction bases left unmatched: 6. The CDR3 region is CAWSELAGVSGELFF. DNA of the CDR3: TGTGCCTGGAGTGAACTAGCGGGAGTAAGTGGGGAGCTGTTTTTT.

The rearrangement joins TRBV5-1 to TRBJ2-7; 15 positions agree with TRBD2. The CDR3 runs 20 residues. With 0 bases clipped from V and 4 bases from J, the junction kept 14 bases outside the gene matches. Germline V gives CDR1 SGHRS, CDR2 YFSETQ. The CDR3 DNA follows: TGCGCCAGCAGCTTGGGGAGCGGGGGACTAGCGGGAGGACCTTGGTACGAGCAGTACTTC. Translation gives CASSLGSGGLAGGPWYEQYF. The whole variable domain, remainder taken from reference TRBV5-1 and TRBJ2-7, is KAGVTQTPRYLIKTRGQQVTLSCSPISGHRSVSWYQQTPGQGLQFLFEYFSETQRNKGNFPGRFSGRQFSNSRSEMNVSTLELGDSALYLCASSLGSGGLAGGPWYEQYFGPGTRLTVT.

The J gene is TRBJ1-2, the V gene TRBV10-3; 7 bases align to TRBD1. This CDR3 is built from 15 residues. J gave up 7 bases and V 2 bases, and 10 bases lay outside the gene matches. Germline CDR1 is ENHRY and CDR2 is SYGVKD. The DNA for the CDR3 is TGTGCCATCAGTGAGGGAGGACAGGCCTTCGGTGGCTACACCTTC. This encodes CAISEGGQAFGGYTF.

The chain is built from TRBV19 and TRBJ2-1; D possibly corresponds to TRBD1 (5 bases). CDR3 length: 15 amino acids. V lost 3 bases and J lost 5, with 14 bases in between. CDR1 and CDR2 from the germline V gene are LNHDA and SQIVND (reference sequence). CDR3 DNA: TGTGCCAGTAGTATGCGCAGGGCCCCTAACAATGAGCAGTTCTTC. Its protein product is CASSMRRAPNNEQFF.

The V call is TRBV27, the J call TRBJ1-1; TRBD1 agrees at 10 bases. CDR1 MNHEY and CDR2 SMNVEV come from the germline V gene (reference sequence). Trimming at V came to 4 bases and at J to 6 bases, leaving 5 bases not matched to a gene. This CDR3 region has 14 residues. CDR3 sequence reads: CASSSDRGWAEAFF. The DNA for the CDR3 is TGTGCCAGCAGTTCGGACAGGGGGTGGGCTGAAGCTTTCTTT.

The chain carries TRBV13 and TRBJ2-2; 8 bases agree with TRBD1. CDR3 length equals 17 residues. Unmatched junction bases numbered 7, after V lost 4 bases and J lost 0 bases. Looked up from germline, CDR1 is PRHDT and CDR2 is FYEKMQ (reference sequence). The CDR3 DNA reads as TGTGCCAGCAGCTCTACTACGGACAGGGCGAACACCGGGGAGCTGTTTTTT. This encodes CASSSTTDRANTGELFF.

The V call is TRBV5-5, the J call TRBJ2-4; no clear D gene. This CDR3 region has 14 residues. Trimming stripped 3 bases from V and 5 bases from J, with 12 bases between. Germline lookup yields CDR1 SGHKS and CDR2 YYEKEE (reference sequence). This CDR3 reads CASSSPYEQNIQYF. CDR3 bases: TGTGCCAGCAGCTCCCCCTACGAGCAAAACATTCAGTACTTC.

The chain has TRBV2 and TRBJ1-2; the D gene is possibly TRBD1 (5 bases). Trimming took 6 bases from V and 1 from J, leaving 12 bases between them. Germline V gene lookup returns CDR1 SNHLY and CDR2 FYNNEI. There are 14 residues in the CDR3. The CDR3 DNA reads as TGTGCCAGCAGGGGGCAGGGAATTAACTATGGCTACACCTTC. Protein product: CASRGQGINYGYTF.

The chain carries TRBV5-1 and TRBJ2-4; 8 positions match TRBD1. Germline CDR1 and CDR2: SGHRS and YFSETQ. V dropped 2 bases and J dropped 6; count of bases not matched to a gene: 7. The CDR3 sequence is 15 residues long. This chain's CDR3 is CASSFSGQGANIQYF. The CDR3 nucleotides are TGCGCCAGCAGCTTCTCTGGGCAGGGGGCAAACATTCAGTACTTC. The variable domain in full, with the rest retrieved from reference TRBV5-1 and TRBJ2-4, is KAGVTQTPRYLIKTRGQQVTLSCSPISGHRSVSWYQQTPGQGLQFLFEYFSETQRNKGNFPGRFSGRQFSNSRSEMNVSTLELGDSALYLCASSFSGQGANIQYFGAGTRLSVL.

V is TRBV29-1 and J is TRBJ2-7; 10 bases fit TRBD2. The CDR3 loop spans 15 amino acids. CDR1 is SQVTM, CDR2 ANQGSEA, per germline. The V gene end was trimmed by 7 bases and the J gene end by 3 bases; junction bases not matched to a gene: 12. The CDR3 spells CSAPGWTSGGYEQYF. The CDR3 nucleotides read TGCAGCGCCCCGGGATGGACTAGCGGAGGCTACGAGCAGTACTTC.

The chain has TRBV5-4 and TRBJ2-1, with D possibly being TRBD2 (6 bases). Germline V gives CDR1 SGHNT, CDR2 YYREEE (reference sequence). V lost 1 base, J lost 12 bases, and 17 bases lay in between. The CDR3 loop spans 14 amino acids. This chain's CDR3 is CASSLWGDDPRQFF. Written as DNA, the CDR3 is TGTGCCAGCAGCTTGTGGGGGGACGACCCTCGGCAGTTCTTC.

The rearrangement joins TRBV18 to TRBJ2-7, with 12 bases matching TRBD2. Germline V gene data show CDR1 as KGHSH and CDR2 as LQKENI. Trimming cost V 4 bases and J 3 bases; bases outside gene matches: 7. CDR3 size: 16 residues. The CDR3 here is CASSQSLAGGHYEQYF. In DNA form, the CDR3 reads TGTGCCAGCTCACAATCACTAGCGGGAGGCCACTACGAGCAGTACTTC.

The CDR3 spells CASTSRATLVTGELFF. DNA of the CDR3: TGTGCCAGCACCTCCCGCGCCACTCTAGTCACCGGGGAGCTGTTTTTT. The chain has TRBV2 and TRBJ2-2; D call uncertain. Trimming removed 7 bases at V and 4 bases at J, with 19 bases between. Germline V lookup: CDR1 SNHLY, CDR2 FYNNEI. The CDR3 runs to 16 residues.

Only one count was recorded for this clone. The chain joins TRBV6-7 to TRBJ2-7, with a weak D call TRBD2 (5 bases). TRBV6-7 falls under the ORF class, with uncertain function. The CDR3 totals 14 residues. The V gene lost 2 bases and the J gene lost 2 bases, with 10 bases spanning the gap. The CDR3 DNA sequence: TGTGCCAGCAGTTACGCGGGCAGACCCTACGAGCAGTACTTC. It translates to CASSYAGRPYEQYF.

The genes are TRBV9 and TRBJ1-2; 7 bases line up with TRBD1. The CDR3 contains 16 residues. V shed 4 bases, J shed 1 base, and the junction held 10 bases outside the gene matches. Germline CDR1 reads SGDLS; CDR2 reads YYNGEE. In DNA form, the CDR3 reads TGTGCCAGCAGCACCCAGGGACAGCAGTTTAACTATGGCTACACCTTC. It encodes CASSTQGQQFNYGYTF.

The chain uses TRBV4-1 and TRBJ1-2, with 11 bases aligning to TRBD1. This CDR3 contains 15 residues. The J segment lost 4 bases and the V segment lost 3 bases, leaving 4 bases of the junction unmatched. The germline V gene encodes CDR1 MGHRA and CDR2 YSYEKL. The chain's CDR3 is CASSQGQGVIYGYTF. The CDR3 nucleotides are TGCGCCAGCAGCCAGGGACAGGGGGTTATCTATGGCTACACCTTC.